This T cell receptor beta chain stems from a study of immune reconstitution after stem cell transplant in scleroderma (TCRdb year 2017). As a fraction of the sample, this clonotype is medium-sized (0.01 to 0.1%). The specificity of this receptor is unknown. No much larger clone exists at a distance of one base, and base qualities are not known. Its CDR3 holds 15 amino acids, cysteine through phenylalanine. The read is trimmed to its CDR3 DNA, 45 bases read in frame from base 1. V is cut by 5 bases and J by 6 bases, and the space between the germline ends is 14 bases. For CDR1 and CDR2, the germline V gene (reference sequence) lists SEHNR and FQNEAQ. The method behind the library was RT-PCR. Instrument used: Illumina MiSeq. TCRdb took the public reads, trimmed them with fastp at Q25, ran MiXCR for clone calling and kept in-frame beta chains. Rows are unified per CDR3 protein, each entry keeping the most common DNA and genes. For this sample there are 3,500 to 4,000 distinct CDR3 sequences; 4.5% to 7% appear just once. The ten top clones hold over 15% of the sample.

The sample was collected before or after autologous hematopoietic stem cell transplantation (not recorded which). The chain couples TRBV7-9 to TRBJ1-6; the D gene is perhaps TRBD1, from 6 matching bases. This receptor was taken from a female donor with systemic sclerosis. The CDR3 protein sequence reads: CASSPQGHTNSPLHF. The DNA is TGTGCCAGCAGCCCACAGGGCCATACTAATTCACCCCTCCACTTT.